This T cell receptor (beta chain) was identified in a study of T cells after yellow fever vaccination. Overall study findings and caveats: The bulk population could contribute abundant contaminating clonotypes to FACS-sorted repertoires.

V lost 5 bases to trimming and J lost 7 bases; unmatched junction nucleotides: 9. Germline loops: CDR1 MNHEY, CDR2 SMNVEV (reference sequence). The CDR3 length is 15 residues. TCRdb itself ran the 5' RACE reads through MiXCR, one entry per CDR3 protein. In the table there are roughly 340,000 distinct CDR3 sequences, approximately 9% of which are singletons. This clonotype has a handful of counts. Its antigen is unknown. This chain connects TRBV27 to TRBJ1-2; TRBD1 aligns across 11 bases. The material was PBMCs, obtained on the day of the first yellow fever vaccination. This TCR was sampled from a man aged 18 to 29 who received the YFV17D yellow fever vaccine. CDR3 amino acids: CASSQGQGAFVGYTF. The CDR3 DNA reads TGTGCCAGCAGTCAAGGACAGGGGGCCTTTGTTGGCTACACCTTC.